This is a list of T cell receptor beta chains from one sample in a study of T cell responses to AZD1222 COVID-19 vaccine. Sequencing used immunoSEQ multiplex PCR; TCRdb keeps in-frame clones, though not all of them. Of approximately 150,000 clones in the sample, 93% are singletons; the top ten hold roughly 5.4%. This material consisted of peripheral blood, taken on day 0 of AZD1222 vaccination. Receptors were obtained from an adult in good health. Each CDR3 is given with its conserved first and last residue. The D gene is left open where the match is weak. A row's size may be missing; if present it is once, few, many or a size class.

CDR3 protein	CDR3 DNA	clone size	D gene	J gene	V gene
CAISVRSAVGYTF	TGTGCCATCAGTGTTAGGAGTGCCGTCGGCTACACCTTC	-	-	TRBJ1-2	TRBV10-3
CASSGRAGDYGYTF	TGTGCCAGCAGTGGGCGGGCAGGGGACTATGGCTACACCTTC	-	-	TRBJ1-2	TRBV28
CASSPGTSGLIETQYF	TGCGCCAGCAGCCCCGGGACTAGCGGGTTGATCGAGACCCAGTACTTC	-	TRBD2	TRBJ2-5	TRBV5-1
CASSLRQGSDGYTF	TGTGCCAGCAGCTTAAGACAGGGGTCAGACGGCTACACCTTC	-	TRBD1	TRBJ1-2	TRBV7-8
CASSSRDRGFGYTF	TGTGCCAGCAGCAGCCGGGACAGGGGGTTTGGCTACACCTTC	-	TRBD1	TRBJ1-2	TRBV9
CASSLTAGADTQYF	TGTGCCAGCAGCTTGACAGCGGGGGCTGATACGCAGTATTTT	-	TRBD2	TRBJ2-3	TRBV5-4
CASSSDSGGDFGTQYF	TGTGCCAGCAGCTCCGATAGCGGGGGGGACTTTGGGACCCAGTACTTC	-	TRBD2	TRBJ2-5	TRBV7-3
CASSRGPNEQFF	TGCGCCAGCAGCAGAGGGCCCAATGAGCAGTTCTTC	-	-	TRBJ2-1	TRBV10-2
CASSLSGAGEPQHF	TGTGCCAGCTCACTCTCAGGGGCCGGGGAGCCCCAGCATTTT	-	-	TRBJ1-5	TRBV18
CASSVLPGQKNNEQFF	TGTGCCAGCAGTGTGCTACCGGGACAGAAAAACAATGAGCAGTTCTTC	-	TRBD1	TRBJ2-1	TRBV6-1
CASSTSGGPQHF	TGTGCCAGTAGTACATCAGGGGGGCCCCAGCATTTT	-	TRBD1	TRBJ1-5	TRBV19
CATKFTAGAEAFF	TGTGCCACCAAATTCACGGCTGGGGCTGAAGCTTTCTTT	-	-	TRBJ1-1	TRBV10-3
CAWSSGGQGRWNEQYF	TGTGCCTGGAGCTCTGGGGGACAGGGAAGGTGGAACGAGCAGTACTTC	-	TRBD1	TRBJ2-7	TRBV30
CASSEGAGQVYGYTF	TGTGCCAGCAGTGAAGGAGCAGGACAGGTCTATGGCTACACCTTC	-	TRBD1	TRBJ1-2	TRBV6-1
CASSLRGDTEAFF	TGTGCCAGCAGCCTGAGAGGCGACACTGAAGCTTTCTTT	-	-	TRBJ1-1	TRBV7-9
CASSPRATNNEQFF	TGCGCCAGCAGCCCCAGAGCGACTAACAATGAGCAGTTCTTC	-	-	TRBJ2-1	TRBV4-1
CASTGGYRANYGYTF	TGTGCCTCGACGGGGGGTTATCGAGCTAACTATGGCTACACCTTC	-	-	TRBJ1-2	TRBV30
CASSQVTGVEQYF	TGTGCCAGCAGCCAAGTCACGGGAGTCGAGCAGTACTTC	-	-	TRBJ2-7	TRBV3-1/TRBV3-2
CASSTTNYGYTF	TGTGCCAGCAGTACCACTAACTATGGCTACACCTTC	-	-	TRBJ1-2	TRBV28
CASSEDPVVDEKLFF	TGTGCCAGCAGCGAAGACCCGGTGGTGGATGAAAAACTGTTTTTT	once	-	TRBJ1-4	TRBV11-1
CATRSGTANTEAFF	TGTGCCACCCGATCCGGGACAGCGAACACTGAAGCTTTCTTT	-	TRBD1	TRBJ1-1	TRBV19
CASSPPPPNTGELFF	TGTGCCAGTAGTCCTCCGCCTCCGAACACCGGGGAGCTGTTTTTT	-	-	TRBJ2-2	TRBV19
CASTLGGGSNEQFF	TGTGCCAGCACCCTTGGGGGGGGCTCCAATGAGCAGTTCTTC	-	-	TRBJ2-1	TRBV27
CASSQEGRLGTGELFF	TGTGCCAGCAGCCAAGAGGGCAGGTTGGGCACCGGGGAGCTGTTTTTT	-	-	TRBJ2-2	TRBV4-2
CASSFWVTSDTGELFF	TGTGCCAGCAGTTTTTGGGTGACCTCGGACACCGGGGAGCTGTTTTTT	-	-	TRBJ2-2	TRBV27
CASSQDFPAGNQPQHF	TGTGCCAGCAGCCAAGACTTTCCCGCAGGGAATCAGCCCCAGCATTTT	-	-	TRBJ1-5	TRBV3-1/TRBV3-2
CASRSGAGVYEQYF	TGTGCCAGCAGAAGCGGAGCGGGGGTCTACGAGCAGTACTTC	once	TRBD2	TRBJ2-7	TRBV7-2
CASSMYSGGMGTGELFF	TGTGCCAGTAGTATGTACAGCGGGGGAATGGGGACCGGGGAGCTGTTTTTT	-	TRBD2	TRBJ2-2	TRBV19
CASARRELANTGELFF	TGTGCCAGCGCCCGCCGGGAGCTTGCGAACACCGGGGAGCTGTTTTTT	-	-	TRBJ2-2	TRBV13
CASSPGFPEGTTFF	TGTGCCAGCAGCCCGGGATTCCCAGAAGGTACTACTTTCTTT	-	-	TRBJ1-1	TRBV7-9
CASSPLPGAWETQYF	TGCGCCAGCAGCCCGCTCCCCGGGGCCTGGGAGACCCAGTACTTC	-	-	TRBJ2-5	TRBV5-1
CASTPGDREAGELFF	TGTGCCTCTACCCCGGGGGACAGGGAGGCCGGGGAGCTGTTTTTT	few	TRBD1	TRBJ2-2	TRBV27
CASSPSNTEAFF	TGTGCCAGCAGCCCAAGTAACACTGAAGCTTTCTTT	-	-	TRBJ1-1	TRBV7-2
CASSSERGGKLFF	TGTGCCAGCAGCTCAGAAAGGGGGGGAAAACTGTTTTTT	-	-	TRBJ1-4	TRBV11-3
CASSPTYGGSGNTIYF	TGTGCCAGCTCACCGACGTATGGGGGCTCTGGAAACACCATATATTTT	-	-	TRBJ1-3	TRBV18
CASSLAWGSTDTQYF	TGTGCCAGCAGCTTAGCTTGGGGTAGCACAGATACGCAGTATTTT	few	-	TRBJ2-3	TRBV11-2
CASSLGTGSTGYGYTF	TGTGCCAGCAGTTTGGGGACAGGATCCACTGGGTATGGCTACACCTTC	-	TRBD1	TRBJ1-2	TRBV6-5
CASSFGAGADTQYF	TGTGCCAGCAGCTTCGGGGCGGGTGCAGATACGCAGTATTTT	-	-	TRBJ2-3	TRBV5-4
CASSLSRTRLNYGYTF	TGTGCCAGCAGCTTATCGCGCACAAGGCTCAACTATGGCTACACCTTC	-	-	TRBJ1-2	TRBV7-8
CASSKTGVDTQYF	TGTGCCAGCAGCAAAACAGGGGTGGATACGCAGTATTTT	-	TRBD1	TRBJ2-3	TRBV6-6
CASSQTGQYSYEQYF	TGTGCCAGCTCACAGACGGGTCAGTACTCCTACGAGCAGTACTTC	-	-	TRBJ2-7	TRBV18